These 20 T cell receptor beta chains share one sample of origin, sequenced in a study of T cell responses to AZD1222 COVID-19 vaccine. Generated by immunoSEQ multiplex PCR, the TCRdb table keeps only in-frame clones and is missing some. This table holds about 150,000 clones, approximately 90% found once. Sample: peripheral blood, taken on day 0 of AZD1222 vaccination. These receptors originate from an adult in good health.

This chain connects TRBV5-6 to TRBJ1-3, with D hard to call. V lost 4 bases, J lost 0 bases, and 11 bases lay in between. The CDR3 contains 15 residues. Germline V gene sequence: CDR1 SGHDT, CDR2 YYEEEE. CDR3 amino acids: CASSEGSFSGNTIYF. CDR3 nucleotide sequence: TGTGCCAGCAGCGAAGGGTCATTCTCTGGAAACACCATATATTTT.

The genes are TRBV5-1 and TRBJ2-1, with a possible D match to TRBD2 (5 bases). Germline values: CDR1 SGHRS, CDR2 YFSETQ. Between the trimmed V and J ends, which lost 3 bases and 1 base, there was a span of 8 bases. This CDR3 contains 14 residues. CDR3 region: CASSSGWSYNEQFF. Written as DNA, the CDR3 is TGCGCCAGCAGCTCGGGGTGGTCCTACAATGAGCAGTTCTTC.

The V gene is TRBV4-3, the J gene TRBJ2-3; D may be TRBD1 (6 bases). Looked up from germline, CDR1 is LGHNA and CDR2 is YSLEER. Between the trimmed V and J ends, which lost 4 bases and 5 bases, there was a span of 10 bases. There are 13 residues in the CDR3. CDR3 protein: CASSRQAGDTQYF. CDR3 DNA sequence: TGCGCCAGCAGCCGACAGGCGGGAGATACGCAGTATTTT.

This clone was recorded once. V usage is TRBV3-1 (or the pseudogene TRBV3-2) and J usage is TRBJ1-1; D not certain. The V and J ends lost 6 bases and 11 bases respectively, with 13 bases between them. The CDR3 runs to 11 residues. CDR1 and CDR2 from the germline V gene are LGHDT and YNNKEL (reference sequence). CDR3 sequence reads: CASSHKTRAFF. The CDR3 nucleotides are TGTGCCAGCAGTCACAAGACTAGGGCTTTCTTT.

V is TRBV5-1 and J is TRBJ2-2; 7 bases fit TRBD1. Germline trimming cut 4 bases from V and 7 bases from J; bases unmatched to any gene: 7. The CDR3 sequence is 14 residues long. In germline, CDR1 is SGHRS, CDR2 YFSETQ. In nucleotides, the CDR3 is TGCGCCAGCAGCGACAACAGGGGTAACGGGGAGCTGTTTTTT. It encodes CASSDNRGNGELFF.

The V call is TRBV6-1, the J call TRBJ1-2; D is unresolved. Trimming removed 3 bases at V and 4 bases at J, with 6 bases between. This CDR3 comprises 12 residues. CDR1 and CDR2 (germline): MNHNS, SASEGT. CDR3 DNA: TGTGCCAGCAGTGAGGGGAGCTATGGCTACACCTTC. Its translation is CASSEGSYGYTF.

The J gene is TRBJ1-2, the V gene TRBV30; D possibly corresponds to TRBD1 (6 bases). The ends were cut back, 0 bases at V and 5 bases at J, with 7 bases in the middle. The germline V gene has CDR1 GTSNPN and CDR2 SVGIG (reference sequence). The CDR3 loop spans 12 amino acids. CDR3 in DNA: TGTGCCTGGAGTGTACAGGGTTATGGCTACACCTTC. Amino acid sequence: CAWSVQGYGYTF.

The genes are TRBV4-1 and TRBJ2-3; 7 positions agree with TRBD2. Trimming took 5 bases from V and 1 from J; bases not matched to a gene: 0. The CDR3 runs to 13 residues. Germline V lookup: CDR1 MGHRA, CDR2 YSYEKL. The DNA for the CDR3 is TGCGCCAGCAGCGGGGGGGGCACAGATACGCAGTATTTT. Residues: CASSGGGTDTQYF.

The chain carries TRBV30 and TRBJ2-3; D is ambiguous. Per the germline V gene, CDR1 is GTSNPN and CDR2 is SVGIG (reference sequence). This CDR3 contains 15 residues. Trimming cost V 0 bases and J 2 bases, with 12 bases left between them. CDR3 sequence reads: CAWSVLGFYTDTQYF. The DNA for the CDR3 is TGTGCCTGGAGTGTTTTAGGATTCTACACAGATACGCAGTATTTT.

This clone was recorded once. This chain links TRBV6-1 with TRBJ1-6; D perhaps matches TRBD1 (6 bases). CDR3 length equals 19 residues. Per germline, CDR1 MNHNS and CDR2 SASEGT. V was clipped by 1 base and J by 6 bases, with 22 bases between them. CDR3 nucleotides: TGTGCCAGCAGTGAAGGAGGCAGGGGTCTACTAAGAACTAATTCACCCCTCCACTTT. Residues: CASSEGGRGLLRTNSPLHF.

The chain carries TRBV7-9 and TRBJ1-3; D ambiguous. The V gene's germline CDR1 is SEHNR and CDR2 FQNEAQ (reference sequence). The CDR3 loop spans 15 amino acids. The V and J ends lost 2 bases and 0 bases respectively, with 8 bases between them. CDR3 nucleotide sequence: TGTGCCAGCAGCTTACAGGCCGGCTCTGGAAACACCATATATTTT. Encoded protein: CASSLQAGSGNTIYF. The full variable domain, completed using reference TRBV7-9 and TRBJ1-3, is DTGVSQNPRHKITKRGQNVTFRCDPISEHNRLYWYRQTLGQGPEFLTYFQNEAQLEKSRLLSDRFSAERPKGSFSTLEIQRTEQGDSAMYLCASSLQAGSGNTIYFGEGSWLTVV.

V is TRBV12-2 and J is TRBJ2-7. TRBV12-2 is given as a pseudogene. The CDR3 runs 18 residues. Here the CDR3 DNA reads TGTGCAAGTCGCTTAGCGAGGGGTGCGACTTTATCGCGGTACGAGCAGTACTTC. This translates into CASRLARGATLSRYEQYF.

This clone occurred a few times. The chain joins TRBV2 to TRBJ1-2, with 7 bases identical to TRBD1. The CDR3 covers 15 residues. V shed 4 bases and J 2 bases; nucleotides not matched to a gene: 7. The germline CDR1 and CDR2 sequences are SNHLY and FYNNEI. This chain's CDR3 is CASSARQGSNYGYTF. The CDR3 region has the DNA TGTGCCAGCAGTGCTCGACAGGGATCGAACTATGGCTACACCTTC.

This clone was seen only a few times. This sequence joins TRBV11-1 and TRBJ1-1; a possible D gene is TRBD1 (5 bases). CDR1 is SGHAT and CDR2 is FQDESV in the germline V gene (reference sequence). Trimming took off 5 bases at V and 4 bases at J, with 14 bases between the two ends. The CDR3 runs to 14 residues. CDR3: CASSLQGGPTEAFF. CDR3 nucleotide sequence: TGTGCCAGCAGCCTCCAGGGTGGGCCCACTGAAGCTTTCTTT.

CDR3 in amino acids: CSASENAFNEKLFF. The CDR3 DNA reads as TGCAGTGCTAGTGAAAACGCGTTTAATGAAAAACTGTTTTTT. The chain uses TRBV20-1 and TRBJ1-4; D remains ambiguous. Trimming left V 3 bases short and J 4 bases short, with 12 bases between. CDR3 length: 14 residues. Looked up from germline, CDR1 is DFQATT and CDR2 is SNEGSKA (reference sequence).

Comments on this clone: Germline and junction disagree at one end, which may indicate a read error. The rearrangement links TRBV7-7 to TRBJ2-1; 7 nucleotides align to TRBD2. The V gene's germline CDR1 is SSHAT and CDR2 FNYEAQ (reference sequence). CDR3 length equals 14 residues. DNA of the CDR3: TGTGCTAGCAGCTTAGCGGGCGAGTACAATGAGCAGTTCTTC. Translating gives CASSLAGEYNEQFF.

The chain recombines TRBV4-1 with TRBJ1-4; no clear D. The CDR3 spans 15 residues. Germline lookup yields CDR1 MGHRA and CDR2 YSYEKL. With 1 base removed from V and 3 bases from J, the gap between germline ends came to 9 bases. CDR3 nucleotides: TGCGCCAGCAGCCAAGTTTGGGCTCCTAATGAAAAACTGTTTTTT. This translates into CASSQVWAPNEKLFF.

The count of this clone is one. The V gene is TRBV2, the J gene TRBJ2-7; 7 bases align to TRBD1. Germline V gene lookup returns CDR1 SNHLY and CDR2 FYNNEI. The CDR3 covers 14 residues. V was clipped by 6 bases and J by 3 bases; unmatched bases: 8. The DNA of the CDR3 is TGTGCCAGCAGCGGAACAGGGGAGTTCTACGAGCAGTACGTC. This encodes CASSGTGEFYEQYV.

This chain joins TRBV30 and TRBJ1-6; 9 bases fit TRBD1. This CDR3 region has 16 residues. The V segment lost 0 bases and the J segment 8 bases; nucleotides outside the gene matches: 8. Germline V lookup: CDR1 GTSNPN, CDR2 SVGIG (reference sequence). CDR3 in DNA: TGTGCCTGGAGTGTACGGTGGGGACAGGGTTATTCACCCCTCCACTTT. This sequence encodes CAWSVRWGQGYSPLHF.

The rearrangement joins TRBV6-5 to TRBJ1-5, with 8 bases that match TRBD1. The length of the CDR3 is 15 residues. Germline V gene lookup returns CDR1 MNHEY and CDR2 SVGAGI. The V segment lost 6 bases and the J segment 1 base; nucleotides outside the gene matches: 5. The CDR3 region has the DNA TGTGCCAGCAGAATCCAGGGGGCCAGCAATCAGCCCCAGCATTTT. It translates to CASRIQGASNQPQHF.